These 21 T cell receptor beta chains came from one sample sequenced in a study of shared clonotypes between healthy human individuals. TCRdb keeps only in-frame clones here, not all; method: immunoSEQ multiplex PCR. The sample contains approximately 2,000,000 clones, 85% to 95% of which appear only once. Specimen: naive CD4+ T cells from PBMCs. Indicated subset: CD45RA+ positively selected. These receptors were taken from a man aged 18 to 29 in good health. Some clones in this sample may be carry-over from other donors' samples.

This clone has a single count. The chain recombines TRBV19 with TRBJ2-1; maybe TRBD2 (6 bases). The CDR3 has 11 residues. V lost 8 bases and J 6 bases, leaving 8 bases between the germline ends. Germline V CDR1 and CDR2: LNHDA, SQIVND (reference sequence). The CDR3 sequence is CASSGSNEQFF. The CDR3, as DNA: TGTGCCAGTTCCGGGAGCAATGAGCAGTTCTTC.

The table lists this clone with a count of one. V usage is TRBV7-9 and J usage is TRBJ2-3, with TRBD2 identical over 10 bases. The germline CDR1 and CDR2 sequences are SEHNR and FQNEAQ (reference sequence). After removal of 5 bases from V and 6 bases from J, the junction contained 8 bases not matched to a gene. There are 15 residues in the CDR3. The CDR3 spells CASSSRLAGEDTQYF. CDR3 DNA sequence: TGTGCCAGCAGCAGCCGGCTAGCGGGAGAGGATACGCAGTATTTT.

A remark on this clone: The same CDR3 can be traced to other DNA sequences in this sample. V usage is TRBV2 and J usage is TRBJ1-3; D gene ambiguous. This CDR3 spans 12 amino acids. V lost 6 bases and J lost 1, with 4 bases in between. Germline loops: CDR1 SNHLY, CDR2 FYNNEI. The CDR3 DNA follows: TGTGCCAGCAGGGGATCTGGAAACACCATATATTTT. The encoded protein is CASRGSGNTIYF.

The rearrangement uses TRBV11-2 and TRBJ2-2; a weak D match, TRBD2 (6 bases). The germline V gene has CDR1 SGHAT and CDR2 FQNNGV. V lost 6 bases, J lost 6 bases, and 23 bases lay in between. This CDR3 has 17 amino acids. The CDR3 nucleotides are TGTGCCAGCAGGCCTACCGGACCTCGGACTAAGCCCGGGGAGCTGTTTTTT. This translates into CASRPTGPRTKPGELFF.

This chain links TRBV11-1 with TRBJ2-5; D could derive from TRBD1 or TRBD2 (5 bases each). The CDR3 has 14 residues. Looked up from germline, CDR1 is SGHAT and CDR2 is FQDESV (reference sequence). V was cut by 3 bases and J by 5 bases, with 13 bases left in between. For the CDR3, the DNA is TGTGCCAGCAGCTTTACCGGGGCCCAGGAGACCCAGTACTTC. It specifies CASSFTGAQETQYF.

This clone was recorded once. The chain couples TRBV10-3 to TRBJ2-7, with D perhaps being TRBD1 or TRBD2 (6 bases each). This CDR3 has 11 amino acids. From germline, CDR1 is ENHRY and CDR2 SYGVKD. The V end was cut by 4 bases, the J end by 7 bases, with 8 bases between. The CDR3: CAISVGGEQYF. The CDR3 DNA reads as TGTGCCATCAGTGTAGGGGGGGAGCAGTACTTC.

This clone showed up just once. The chain is built from TRBV5-1 and TRBJ1-1; TRBD1 is a possible D gene (5 bases). Trimming pared 0 bases from V and 6 bases from J, leaving 15 bases between. CDR1 and CDR2 from the germline V gene are SGHRS and YFSETQ. This CDR3 spans 15 amino acids. CDR3 DNA: TGCGCCAGCAGCTTGGGGGTTCAGGGAATCCCTGAAGCTTTCTTT. Its translation: CASSLGVQGIPEAFF.

CDR3: CASQREGLNEQFF. The CDR3 DNA is TGTGCCAGTCAGCGGGAGGGCCTCAATGAGCAGTTCTTC. The genes are TRBV6-5 and TRBJ2-1; 10 nucleotides line up with TRBD2. Losses at the gene ends were 9 bases for V and 6 bases for J; bases not matched to a gene: 5. This CDR3 contains 13 residues. CDR1 and CDR2 from the germline V gene are MNHEY and SVGAGI.

The genes are TRBV7-2 and TRBJ2-7; the D gene is possibly TRBD2 (6 bases). This CDR3 is built from 15 residues. Trimming stripped 5 bases from V and 11 bases from J, with 25 bases between. Germline V lookup: CDR1 SGHTA, CDR2 FQGNSA. The CDR3 coding sequence is TGTGCCAGCAGCCCAACGCCTGGGCGGGGTGTAGTGGAGTACTTC. It encodes CASSPTPGRGVVEYF.

This rearrangement joins TRBV30 to TRBJ2-1, with D unresolved. This CDR3 has 13 amino acids. V shed 2 bases and J shed 3 bases, with 8 bases lying between them. From germline, CDR1 is GTSNPN and CDR2 SVGIG (reference sequence). The CDR3 loop is CAWSTGVYNEQFF. Written as DNA, the CDR3 is TGTGCCTGGAGTACTGGAGTCTACAATGAGCAGTTCTTC.

This chain connects TRBV6-5 to TRBJ1-1; D gene uncertain. Germline V gives CDR1 MNHEY, CDR2 SVGAGI. The CDR3 runs to 13 residues. Trimming removed 0 bases at V and 6 bases at J, with 8 bases between. CDR3 nucleotides: TGTGCCAGCAGTTACTCGTTGGGGTCTGAAGCTTTCTTT. It codes for CASSYSLGSEAFF.

This chain uses TRBV7-6 with TRBJ2-1; D uncertain. The V end was cut by 0 bases, the J end by 8 bases, with 14 bases between. CDR3 size: 15 residues. From germline, CDR1 is SGHVS and CDR2 FNYEAQ. CDR3 sequence reads: CASSLAPTMNYEQFF. CDR3 nucleotide sequence: TGTGCCAGCAGCTTAGCCCCCACAATGAACTATGAGCAGTTCTTC.

The chain is built from TRBV6-4 and TRBJ2-6; the D is unclear. The germline V gene has CDR1 MRHNA and CDR2 SNTAGT. Between the trimmed V and J ends, which lost 6 bases and 4 bases, there was a span of 10 bases. The CDR3 runs 14 residues. The CDR3 spells CASRPETGANVLTF. DNA of the CDR3: TGTGCCAGCAGACCGGAGACCGGGGCCAACGTCCTGACTTTC.

This clone showed up just once. V usage is TRBV28 and J usage is TRBJ2-7; 7 bases align to TRBD2. Germline V lookup: CDR1 MDHEN, CDR2 SYDVKM. V shed 8 bases and J 7 bases; nucleotides not matched to a gene: 14. The CDR3 is made up of 14 amino acids. The CDR3 loop reads CASRWGGNLLEQYF. The CDR3 DNA follows: TGTGCCAGCCGATGGGGGGGGAACCTACTGGAGCAGTACTTC.

This chain joins TRBV25-1 and TRBJ1-4, with unresolved D. Trimming pared 3 bases from V and 0 bases from J, leaving 17 bases between. This CDR3 is 18 amino acids long. Germline V lookup: CDR1 MGHDK, CDR2 SYGVNS. CDR3 residues: CASSDRWFGTATNEKLFF. CDR3 DNA: TGTGCCAGCAGTGATCGGTGGTTTGGCACCGCAACTAATGAAAAACTGTTTTTT.

This clone occurred once. The V gene is TRBV19, the J gene TRBJ2-1; D gene unclear. Per germline, CDR1 LNHDA and CDR2 SQIVND (reference sequence). Between the trimmed V and J ends, which lost 4 bases and 7 bases, there was a span of 11 bases. The CDR3 runs to 13 residues. The CDR3 loop reads CASSTEGRNEQFF. Written as DNA, the CDR3 is TGTGCCAGTAGTACGGAAGGCCGTAATGAGCAGTTCTTC.

The chain is built from TRBV7-9 and TRBJ1-1, with TRBD1 matching 8 bases. The germline V gene encodes CDR1 SEHNR and CDR2 FQNEAQ (reference sequence). The CDR3 totals 17 residues. V was pared by 1 base and J by 0 bases, with 7 bases of the junction left unmatched. The CDR3 here is CASSLVRDRKMNTEAFF. The CDR3 nucleotides read TGTGCCAGCAGCTTAGTTCGGGACAGGAAAATGAACACTGAAGCTTTCTTT. The full variable domain, rest sourced from reference TRBV7-9 and TRBJ1-1, is DTGVSQNPRHKITKRGQNVTFRCDPISEHNRLYWYRQTLGQGPEFLTYFQNEAQLEKSRLLSDRFSAERPKGSFSTLEIQRTEQGDSAMYLCASSLVRDRKMNTEAFFGQGTRLTVV.

In this sample, this clone turned up a few times. J is TRBJ1-5 and V is TRBV30; a possible D gene is TRBD1 (5 bases). The germline V gene encodes CDR1 GTSNPN and CDR2 SVGIG (reference sequence). The CDR3 contains 13 residues. V was clipped by 0 bases and J by 6 bases, with 9 bases between them. Written as DNA, the CDR3 is TGTGCCTGGAGTGTAATAGGGACTCAGCCCCAGCATTTT. Amino acids: CAWSVIGTQPQHF.

The V call is TRBV7-3, the J call TRBJ2-6; D is unclear. Germline CDR1 reads SGHTA; CDR2 reads FQGTGA. The CDR3 has 18 amino acids. Trimming pared 5 bases from V and 0 bases from J, leaving 17 bases between. The CDR3 is CASSRGPEIRSGANVLTF. The CDR3 DNA reads as TGTGCCAGCAGCCGAGGACCTGAGATCCGCTCTGGGGCCAACGTCCTGACTTTC.

The genes are TRBV19 and TRBJ1-1; D is perhaps TRBD1 (5 bases). CDR1 LNHDA and CDR2 SQIVND come from the germline V gene (reference sequence). The CDR3 runs 15 residues. Trimming removed 4 bases at V and 0 bases at J, with 12 bases between. CDR3 nucleotide sequence: TGTGCCAGTAGTAAAAGACAGATCCTGAACACTGAAGCTTTCTTT. Its translation: CASSKRQILNTEAFF.

This clone has more than one count but fewer than ten. The chain couples TRBV5-1 to TRBJ2-3, with 7 bases fitting TRBD2. Germline CDR1 is SGHRS and CDR2 is YFSETQ. The CDR3 covers 15 residues. J was trimmed by 0 bases and V by 7 bases; bases with no gene match: 8. CDR3 sequence: CASHGGGTSTDTQYF. In DNA form, the CDR3 reads TGCGCCAGCCATGGGGGAGGGACTAGCACAGATACGCAGTATTTT. Based on the CDR3 plus reference TRBV5-1 and TRBJ2-3, the full variable domain is KAGVTQTPRYLIKTRGQQVTLSCSPISGHRSVSWYQQTPGQGLQFLFEYFSETQRNKGNFPGRFSGRQFSNSRSEMNVSTLELGDSALYLCASHGGGTSTDTQYFGPGTRLTVL.